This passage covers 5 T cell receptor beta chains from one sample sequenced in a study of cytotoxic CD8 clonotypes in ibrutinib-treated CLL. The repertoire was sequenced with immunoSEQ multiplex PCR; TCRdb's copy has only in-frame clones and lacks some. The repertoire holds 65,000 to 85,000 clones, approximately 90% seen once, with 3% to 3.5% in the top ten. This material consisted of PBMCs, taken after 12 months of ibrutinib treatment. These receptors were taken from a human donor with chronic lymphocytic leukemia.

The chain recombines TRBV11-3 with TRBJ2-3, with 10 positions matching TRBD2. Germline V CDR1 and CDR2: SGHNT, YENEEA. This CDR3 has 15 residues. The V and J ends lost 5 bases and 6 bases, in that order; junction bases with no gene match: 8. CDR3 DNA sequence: TGTGCCAGCAGCGCCGAACTAGCGGGAAGGGATACGCAGTATTTT. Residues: CASSAELAGRDTQYF.

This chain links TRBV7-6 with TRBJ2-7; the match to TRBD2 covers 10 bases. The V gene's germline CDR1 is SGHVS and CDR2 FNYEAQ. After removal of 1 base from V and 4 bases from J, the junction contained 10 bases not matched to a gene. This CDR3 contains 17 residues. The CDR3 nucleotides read TGTGCCAGCAGCTTAGAAGCGGGAGGGCCAGTGCAATACGAGCAGTACTTC. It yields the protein CASSLEAGGPVQYEQYF.

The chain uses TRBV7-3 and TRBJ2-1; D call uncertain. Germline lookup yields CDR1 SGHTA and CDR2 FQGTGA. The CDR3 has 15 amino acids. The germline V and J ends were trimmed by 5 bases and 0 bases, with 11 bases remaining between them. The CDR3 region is CASSRAPSSYNEQFF. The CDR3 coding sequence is TGTGCCAGCAGCCGGGCCCCCAGCTCCTACAATGAGCAGTTCTTC. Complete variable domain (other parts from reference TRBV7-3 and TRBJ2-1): GAGVSQTPSNKVTEKGKYVELRCDPISGHTALYWYRQSLGQGPEFLIYFQGTGAADDSGLPNDRFFAVRPEGSVSTLKIQRTERGDSAVYLCASSRAPSSYNEQFFGPGTRLTVL.

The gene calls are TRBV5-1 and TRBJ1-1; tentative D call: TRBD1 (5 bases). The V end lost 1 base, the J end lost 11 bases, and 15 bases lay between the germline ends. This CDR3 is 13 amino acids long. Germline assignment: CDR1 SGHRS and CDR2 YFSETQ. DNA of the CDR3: TGCGCCAGCAGCTTGATAGGGGCGGACGAGGCTTTCTTT. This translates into CASSLIGADEAFF.

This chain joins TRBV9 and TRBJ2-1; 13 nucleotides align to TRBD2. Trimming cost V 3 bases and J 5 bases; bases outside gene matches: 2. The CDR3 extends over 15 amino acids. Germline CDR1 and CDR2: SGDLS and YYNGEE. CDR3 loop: CASSGGLAGHNEQFF. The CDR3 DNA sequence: TGTGCCAGCAGCGGGGGACTAGCGGGACACAATGAGCAGTTCTTC.